This T cell receptor (beta chain) originates from a study of Ad26.COV2.S vaccination and SARS-CoV-2 variants. Treatment described: 15 to 20 received Ad26.COV2.S at low or high dose, single or two shots; 5 received placebo; per-sample allocation not given. Collection of the samples took place on day 63 after the first injection of vaccine or placebo. Using immunoSEQ multiplex PCR, the repertoire was profiled, and TCRdb retains in-frame clones only, with some absent. This sample has approximately 300,000 clones, with around four fifths found just once. The V and J ends lost 3 bases and 11 bases respectively, with 11 bases between them. Germline V lookup: CDR1 KGHSH, CDR2 LQKENI. This CDR3 is 12 amino acids long.

The starting material was peripheral blood, obtained in a trial of Ad26.COV2.S vaccine versus placebo. The J gene is TRBJ1-5, the V gene TRBV18; D is unclear. This receptor was identified in a person aged 18-65 years who received the Ad26.COV2.S COVID-19 vaccine or a placebo. CDR3 in DNA: TGTGCCAGCTCACCTGATGGCGTGGCCCAGCATTTT. Translation: CASSPDGVAQHF. Full variable domain (remainder filled in from reference TRBV18 and TRBJ1-5): NAGVMQNPRHLVRRRGQEARLRCSPMKGHSHVYWYRQLPEEGLKFMVYLQKENIIDESGMPKERFSAEFPKEGPSILRIQQVVRGDSAAYFCASSPDGVAQHFGDGTRLSIL.